Below are 14 T cell receptor beta chains sequenced from a single sample in a study of CD8+CD57+ T cells in acquired aplastic anemia. Genomic DNA templated the TCR beta VDJ and CDR3 profiling. One entry per CDR3 protein results from TCRdb running MiXCR on the reads. This sample has roughly 250,000 distinct CDR3 sequences, with 70% to 85% found just once. The sequenced patients had an expansion of CD8+CD57+ cells seen by flow cytometry. Sequenced: sorted CD4+, CD8+, or CD8+CD57+ T cells (not recorded which) from PBMCs. Receptors originate from a human donor with aplastic anemia.

V gene TRBV20-1 combines with J gene TRBJ2-7; no firm D call. V lost 1 base to trimming and J lost 5 bases, with 6 bases between them. The CDR3 is made up of 11 amino acids. Germline CDR1 and CDR2: DFQATT and SNEGSKA (reference sequence). The DNA of the CDR3 is TGCAGTGCTAGAGGGAGAGACGAGCAGTACGTC. Its protein product is CSARGRDEQYV.

The chain employs TRBV2 and TRBJ1-6; D remains unclear. Trimming stripped 6 bases from V and 19 bases from J, with 28 bases between. Looked up from germline, CDR1 is SNHLY and CDR2 is FYNNEI. The CDR3 runs 15 residues. In DNA form, the CDR3 reads TGTGCCAGCAGCGAAAGGGCGGGGATTGAAGCTTTCTTTCACTTT. Translation: CASSERAGIEAFFHF.

This clonotype was found a few times. V is TRBV2 and J is TRBJ1-2; D gene ambiguous. Between the trimmed V and J ends, which lost 8 bases and 8 bases, there was a span of 18 bases. The CDR3 covers 13 residues. CDR1 is SNHLY, CDR2 FYNNEI, per germline. CDR3 sequence: CASSPDAPPGYTF. In DNA, the CDR3 is TGTGCCAGCTCTCCGGACGCTCCTCCGGGCTACACCTTC.

The chain uses TRBV7-2 and TRBJ1-5, with no clear D. The length of the CDR3 is 14 residues. Germline V gene data show CDR1 as SGHTA and CDR2 as FQGNSA. V lost 3 bases and J lost 4, with 10 bases in between. CDR3 bases: TGTGCCAGCAGCTTTGAATGGTCGAATCAGCCCCAGCATTTT. Protein product: CASSFEWSNQPQHF.

V is TRBV9 and J is TRBJ2-5; no clear D. The CDR3 covers 15 residues. Germline CDR1 is SGDLS and CDR2 is YYNGEE. V was pared by 7 bases and J by 9 bases, with 25 bases between. CDR3 protein: CASGVSGNIQESQYF. The CDR3 DNA follows: TGTGCCAGCGGAGTATCTGGGAACATTCAGGAGTCCCAGTACTTC.

V gene TRBV20-1 combines with J gene TRBJ2-7, with 7 bases fitting TRBD2. The V gene's germline CDR1 is DFQATT and CDR2 SNEGSKA (reference sequence). The V and J ends lost 0 bases and 1 base, in that order; junction bases with no gene match: 6. The CDR3 has 15 residues. CDR3: CSARETGTTSYEQYF. The CDR3 region has the DNA TGCAGTGCTAGAGAGACCGGGACTACGTCCTACGAGCAGTACTTC.

Points on this clonotype: Lacking the conserved final phenylalanine or tryptophan, this CDR3 likely reflects a read error. The chain is built from TRBV2 and TRBJ1-5; no reliable D call. Germline CDR1 is SNHLY and CDR2 is FYNNEI. Trimming took off 6 bases at V and 11 bases at J, with 14 bases between the two ends. The CDR3 is 12 residues long. The CDR3 reads CASRQSSEAQHS. The CDR3 DNA sequence: TGTGCCAGCAGACAGAGTAGTGAGGCCCAGCATTCT.

The chain is built from TRBV7-3 and TRBJ1-5; D gene unclear. From germline, CDR1 is SGHTA and CDR2 FQGTGA. The CDR3 has 15 amino acids. The ends were cut back, 5 bases at V and 13 bases at J, with 24 bases in the middle. The CDR3 sequence: CASSVRSVGNHQQHF. CDR3 in DNA: TGTGCCAGCAGCGTAAGATCAGTAGGAAATCATCAGCAGCATTTT.

Concerning this clonotype: Here the CDR3 omits its conserved ending phenylalanine or tryptophan, so a read error is the likely source. J is TRBJ2-1 and V is TRBV7-9; possibly TRBD1 for D (6 bases). The J call may be in error: the DNA end matches TRBJ2-7 better. This CDR3 has 13 amino acids. Germline values: CDR1 SEHNR, CDR2 FQNEAQ (reference sequence). CDR3 bases: TGTGCCAGCAGACCGGCAGGGGAAGAGACGCAGTACCTC. As protein: CASRPAGEETQYL.

As for this clonotype: A read error may produce the germline difference seen at one junction end. The V call is TRBV7-2, the J call TRBJ2-2, with a possible D match to TRBD1 (6 bases). Germline values: CDR1 SGHTA, CDR2 FQGNSA. The CDR3 spans 12 residues. CDR3 residues: CASGLVPGAVFF. CDR3 DNA sequence: TGTGCCAGCGGCTTAGTCCCAGGGGCGGTGTTTTTT. Variable domain in full (rest from reference TRBV7-2 and TRBJ2-2): GAGVSQSPSNKVTEKGKDVELRCDPISGHTALYWYRQSLGQGLEFLIYFQGNSAPDKSGLPSDRFSAERTGGSVSTLTIQRTQQEDSAVYLCASGLVPGAVFFGEGSRLTVL.

On this clonotype itself: As the CDR3 is not closed by the conserved phenylalanine or tryptophan, this likely results from a read error. Because the CDR3's place on the DNA is in doubt, the DNA is left out and the CDR3 is given as listed by TCRdb. The chain uses TRBV7-9 and TRBJ2-3; no DNA check was done on the table's D call, TRBD2. Counting both end residues, the CDR3 totals 13 amino acids. Germline V gives CDR1 SEHNR, CDR2 FQNEAQ (reference sequence). The chain's CDR3 is CAYEVAASQETQY.

As concerns this clonotype: This CDR3 fails to terminate in the conserved phenylalanine or tryptophan, so it likely reflects a read error. No DNA is shown, since the ends of the CDR3 on it are uncertain; the CDR3 is the one TCRdb lists. This chain connects TRBV15 to TRBJ2-3; whether TRBD1, the table's D call, matches the DNA was not checked. The CDR3 is 13 residues long, ends included. The germline CDR1 and CDR2 sequences are LNHNV and YYDKDF (reference sequence). The CDR3 reads CATGDGGLATEYY.

The J gene is TRBJ2-3, the V gene TRBV7-2; D possibly matches TRBD1 or TRBD2 (5 bases each). Germline loops: CDR1 SGHTA, CDR2 FQGNSA. The CDR3 consists of 11 residues. Between the trimmed V and J ends, which lost 2 bases and 11 bases, there was a span of 8 bases. CDR3 DNA sequence: TGTGCCAGCAGCTTAACGAGGGGGCAGTATTTT. Translated, it gives CASSLTRGQYF.

Concerning this clonotype: The final CDR3 position lacks the conserved phenylalanine or tryptophan, pointing to a likely read error. The DNA is left out, because the CDR3 cannot be placed on it with certainty; the CDR3 is given as TCRdb lists it. The chain links TRBV2 to TRBJ2-5; the DNA was not compared with TRBD1, the D call given in the table. Germline values: CDR1 SNHLY, CDR2 FYNNEI. Ends included, the CDR3 has 15 residues. This chain's CDR3 is CASGDGGTDTQTFGP.